Following are 19 T cell receptor beta chains from one sample sequenced in a study of blood T cell repertoires in COVID-19. Profiled with immunoSEQ multiplex PCR; TCRdb holds only in-frame clones, not every one. The sample lists about 21,000 clones; 70% to 90% were seen once. Sample: peripheral blood. The receptor set was obtained from a human donor with active COVID-19. The donor label of this sample is uncertain.

The V gene is TRBV7-3, the J gene TRBJ2-2; D gene unclear. V gave up 2 bases and J gave up 7 bases, with 5 bases separating them. Germline-derived CDR1 and CDR2 are SGHTA and FQGTGA. The CDR3 totals 12 residues. CDR3 DNA: TGTGCCAGCAGCTTACTAGTCGGGGAGCTGTTTTTT. Protein product: CASSLLVGELFF.

The chain joins TRBV11-3 to TRBJ2-5; 14 bases are a match to TRBD2. The CDR3 spans 13 residues. The germline V gene encodes CDR1 SGHNT and CDR2 YENEEA. Unmatched junction bases numbered 3, after V lost 5 bases and J lost 10 bases. Written as DNA, the CDR3 is TGTGCCAGCAGCGGACTAGCGGGAGGTCTCCAGTACTTC. It translates to CASSGLAGGLQYF.

This chain connects TRBV10-1 to TRBJ1-5, with D possibly being TRBD1 (6 bases). Germline V gene data show CDR1 as WNHNN and CDR2 as SYGVQD (reference sequence). The CDR3 consists of 17 residues. V dropped 6 bases and J dropped 6 bases, with 24 bases sitting between them. The CDR3: CASRVRTAEGSAQPQHF. CDR3 DNA sequence: TGCGCCAGCAGAGTTAGGACAGCAGAGGGTTCGGCTCAGCCCCAGCATTTT.

This sequence joins TRBV3-1 (or the pseudogene TRBV3-2) and TRBJ2-1; 8 positions agree with TRBD2. V was pared by 3 bases and J by 5 bases, with 9 bases of the junction left unmatched. Germline lookup yields CDR1 LGHDT and CDR2 YNNKEL (reference sequence). The CDR3 consists of 16 residues. The CDR3 nucleotides read TGTGCCAGCAGCCAGAGGAGCGGGAGACCTCACAATGAGCAGTTCTTC. As protein: CASSQRSGRPHNEQFF.

The chain links TRBV30 to TRBJ2-7; D may be TRBD1 (6 bases). Germline values: CDR1 GTSNPN, CDR2 SVGIG (reference sequence). The CDR3 is 13 residues long. V was shortened by 2 bases and J by 4 bases, with 12 bases between the two germline ends. The CDR3 protein is CAWSRGSMYEQYF. CDR3 in DNA: TGTGCCTGGAGTAGGGGGTCTATGTACGAGCAGTACTTC.

The CDR3 spells CASSPRQGMVENTEAFF. Written as DNA, the CDR3 is TGTGCCAGCAGCCCCCGACAGGGTATGGTGGAGAACACTGAAGCTTTCTTT. J is TRBJ1-1 and V is TRBV9, with 7 nucleotides matching TRBD1. The V segment lost 4 bases and the J segment 1 base; nucleotides outside the gene matches: 13. Germline V CDR1 and CDR2: SGDLS, YYNGEE. This CDR3 is built from 17 residues. The full variable domain, completed using reference TRBV9 and TRBJ1-1, is DSGVTQTPKHLITATGQRVTLRCSPRSGDLSVYWYQQSLDQGLQFLIQYYNGEERAKGNILERFSAQQFPDLHSELNLSSLELGDSALYFCASSPRQGMVENTEAFFGQGTRLTVV.

This chain uses TRBV11-1 with TRBJ2-5, with D possibly TRBD2 on 5 matching bases. This CDR3 region has 16 residues. Germline V CDR1 and CDR2: SGHAT, FQDESV (reference sequence). The V gene lost 1 base and the J gene lost 5 bases, with 17 bases spanning the gap. The CDR3 DNA follows: TGTGCCAGCAGCTTAGACCTCGTAGGGAGCCAGGAGACCCAGTACTTC. Its protein product is CASSLDLVGSQETQYF.

V is TRBV27 and J is TRBJ2-2, with a possible D match to TRBD1 (5 bases). V dropped 0 bases and J dropped 0 bases, with 8 bases sitting between them. The CDR3 is made up of 16 amino acids. CDR1 MNHEY and CDR2 SMNVEV come from the germline V gene (reference sequence). The CDR3 DNA reads TGTGCCAGCAGTTTATCAGACAGCGCGAACACCGGGGAGCTGTTTTTT. Translation: CASSLSDSANTGELFF.

The chain carries TRBV6-5 and TRBJ1-4; unclear D gene. Germline values: CDR1 MNHEY, CDR2 SVGAGI. The V and J ends lost 10 bases and 10 bases respectively, with 13 bases between them. This CDR3 is built from 11 residues. The CDR3 spells CATHAEAKLFF. The CDR3, as DNA: TGTGCCACACATGCGGAGGCAAAACTGTTTTTT.

The V gene is TRBV6-5, the J gene TRBJ1-2; 7 nucleotides align to TRBD1. V lost 6 bases, J lost 3 bases, and 7 bases stayed unmatched. The CDR3 is made up of 14 amino acids. The germline V gene encodes CDR1 MNHEY and CDR2 SVGAGI. Written as DNA, the CDR3 is TGTGCCAGCAGGAGGGGGCGCGGAGACTATGGCTACACCTTC. Translating gives CASRRGRGDYGYTF.

The chain is built from TRBV9 and TRBJ1-2; D possibly corresponds to TRBD1 (6 bases). CDR1 SGDLS and CDR2 YYNGEE come from the germline V gene. V gave up 2 bases and J gave up 5 bases, with 16 bases separating them. The CDR3 is made up of 15 amino acids. The CDR3 region has the DNA TGTGCCAGCAGCGTGGGGACGAGGGGGACGTATGGCTACACCTTC. Translated: CASSVGTRGTYGYTF.

The chain has TRBV6-1 and TRBJ1-1, with D possibly being TRBD1 (6 bases). The CDR3 consists of 15 residues. V lost 1 base, J lost 4 bases, and 13 bases lay in between. The germline V gene has CDR1 MNHNS and CDR2 SASEGT. The CDR3 coding sequence is TGTGCCAGCAGTGAAGAGGGGGGGGGCGGCACTGAAGCTTTCTTT. It encodes CASSEEGGGGTEAFF.

This chain uses TRBV30 with TRBJ2-7, with D possibly matching TRBD2 (5 bases). Germline V gives CDR1 GTSNPN, CDR2 SVGIG (reference sequence). This CDR3 spans 11 amino acids. V was pared by 5 bases and J by 9 bases, with 14 bases between. CDR3 in amino acids: CAWGYEGWQYF. CDR3 DNA sequence: TGTGCCTGGGGCTATGAGGGCTGGCAGTACTTC.

The chain is built from TRBV6-5 and TRBJ2-5, with no clear D. V was clipped by 8 bases and J by 2 bases, with 18 bases between them. From germline, CDR1 is MNHEY and CDR2 SVGAGI. The CDR3 is 15 amino acids. The CDR3 DNA reads as TGTGCCAGCCGAGCCTCCCCTACGCGGCAAGAGACCCAGTACTTC. It yields the protein CASRASPTRQETQYF.

V is TRBV5-1 and J is TRBJ2-5; a possible D gene is TRBD1 (7 bases). The CDR3 runs to 14 residues. V was pared by 1 base and J by 4 bases, with 11 bases between. Germline V lookup: CDR1 SGHRS, CDR2 YFSETQ. Here the CDR3 reads CASSLYQGGETQYF. The CDR3 DNA reads TGCGCCAGCAGCTTGTATCAGGGGGGAGAGACCCAGTACTTC.

The chain links TRBV5-1 to TRBJ1-5; TRBD1 agrees at 11 bases. The V gene end was trimmed by 3 bases and the J gene end by 6 bases; junction bases not matched to a gene: 2. This CDR3 spans 14 amino acids. Germline assignment: CDR1 SGHRS and CDR2 YFSETQ. This chain's CDR3 is CASSWTGGLQPQHF. The DNA of the CDR3 is TGCGCCAGCAGCTGGACAGGGGGCCTTCAGCCCCAGCATTTT.

This clone was seen a single time. The chain employs TRBV13 and TRBJ2-3, with 10 bases identical to TRBD2. Per the germline V gene, CDR1 is PRHDT and CDR2 is FYEKMQ (reference sequence). CDR3 length: 17 amino acids. V gave up 5 bases and J gave up 6 bases; unmatched junction bases: 14. The CDR3 sequence is CASSPSAQREGRDTQYF. CDR3 DNA sequence: TGTGCCAGCAGCCCCTCAGCCCAGCGGGAGGGCCGGGATACGCAGTATTTT.

V is TRBV2 and J is TRBJ2-1; weak D call: TRBD2 (6 bases). The germline gives CDR1 SNHLY, CDR2 FYNNEI. V lost 8 bases to trimming and J lost 12 bases, with 20 bases between them. The CDR3 is 13 amino acids. CDR3 residues: CASSASANVGQFF. The CDR3 DNA sequence: TGTGCCAGCTCGGCTAGCGCCAATGTTGGGCAGTTCTTC. The full variable domain, rest sourced from reference TRBV2 and TRBJ2-1, is EPEVTQTPSHQVTQMGQEVILRCVPISNHLYFYWYRQILGQKVEFLVSFYNNEISEKSEIFDDQFSVERPDGSNFTLKIRSTKLEDSAMYFCASSASANVGQFFGPGTRLTVL.

The gene calls are TRBV6-5 and TRBJ2-1, with TRBD2 matching 11 bases. After removal of 7 bases from V and 1 base from J, the junction contained 3 bases not matched to a gene. The germline gives CDR1 MNHEY, CDR2 SVGAGI. CDR3 length: 15 amino acids. CDR3 bases: TGTGCCAGCACCCGACTAGCGGGATCCTACAATGAGCAGTTCTTC. Translation gives CASTRLAGSYNEQFF.